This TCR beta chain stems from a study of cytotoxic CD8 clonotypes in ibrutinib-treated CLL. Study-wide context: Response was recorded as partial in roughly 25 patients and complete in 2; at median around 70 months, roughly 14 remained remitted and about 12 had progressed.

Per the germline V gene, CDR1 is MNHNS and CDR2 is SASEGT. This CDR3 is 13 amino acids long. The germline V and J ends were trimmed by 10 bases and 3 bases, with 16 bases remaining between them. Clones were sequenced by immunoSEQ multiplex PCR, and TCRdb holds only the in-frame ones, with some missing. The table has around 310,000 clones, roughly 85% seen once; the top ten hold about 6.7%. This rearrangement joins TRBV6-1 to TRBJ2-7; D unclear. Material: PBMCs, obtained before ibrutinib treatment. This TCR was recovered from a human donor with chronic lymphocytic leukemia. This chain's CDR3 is CATTAAEYYEQYF. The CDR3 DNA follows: TGTGCCACCACCGCGGCAGAATACTACGAGCAGTACTTC.